Listed here are 7 T cell receptor beta chains from one sample, sequenced in a study of shared clonotypes between healthy human individuals. TCRdb keeps only in-frame clones here, not all; method: immunoSEQ multiplex PCR. The sample records approximately 500,000 clones, over 75% being singletons. The sequencing sample was made of PBMCs. The receptors shown here come from a woman aged 40 to 50 in good health. Some clones in this sample may be carry-over from other donors' samples.

This sequence joins TRBV7-8 and TRBJ2-5; D not resolved. The CDR3 contains 12 residues. CDR1 and CDR2 from the germline V gene are SGHVS and FQNEAQ. The ends were cut back, 1 base at V and 5 bases at J, with 5 bases in the middle. The CDR3 DNA is TGTGCCAGCAGCTTAGGTCGTGAGACCCAGTACTTC. Protein sequence: CASSLGRETQYF.

J is TRBJ2-1 and V is TRBV5-4; TRBD1 matches at 7 bases. The CDR3 loop spans 15 amino acids. J gave up 2 bases and V 4 bases, and 6 bases lay outside the gene matches. The V gene's germline CDR1 is SGHNT and CDR2 YYREEE (reference sequence). This CDR3 is CASSQPGQTYNEQFF. The CDR3 DNA reads TGTGCCAGCAGCCAGCCGGGACAGACCTACAATGAGCAGTTCTTC.

This chain joins TRBV6-5 and TRBJ2-3; the D gene is possibly TRBD2 (6 bases). V was pared by 0 bases and J by 0 bases, with 7 bases between. This CDR3 is built from 15 residues. Germline values: CDR1 MNHEY, CDR2 SVGAGI. The CDR3 spells CASSYSGLSTDTQYF. The CDR3 DNA reads as TGTGCCAGCAGTTACTCCGGACTAAGCACAGATACGCAGTATTTT.

This clone was counted once. The V gene is TRBV6-5, the J gene TRBJ2-3, with no clear D. The V end was cut by 0 bases, the J end by 9 bases, with 13 bases between. The CDR3 is 14 residues long. CDR1 and CDR2 from the germline V gene are MNHEY and SVGAGI. The CDR3 DNA is TGTGCCAGCAGTTACTCGCGTCTGGGGAAAACGCAGTATTTT. Translating it yields CASSYSRLGKTQYF.

This clone occurred once. The chain is built from TRBV6-5 and TRBJ2-5; D is undetermined. The CDR3 runs to 16 residues. Germline-derived CDR1 and CDR2 are MNHEY and SVGAGI. Trimming took 0 bases from V and 4 from J, leaving 15 bases between them. The CDR3 loop reads CASSYSTPQNAETQYF. In DNA form, the CDR3 reads TGTGCCAGCAGTTACTCGACTCCACAAAATGCAGAGACCCAGTACTTC.

The table lists this clone with a count of one. V and J are TRBV9 and TRBJ2-5; perhaps TRBD1 as D (6 bases). The CDR3 extends over 15 amino acids. With 0 bases removed from V and 5 bases from J, the gap between germline ends came to 14 bases. Germline V gene lookup returns CDR1 SGDLS and CDR2 YYNGEE. Written as DNA, the CDR3 is TGTGCCAGCAGCGTAGGGTCAGGGGTTGGCGAGACCCAGTACTTC. Translated: CASSVGSGVGETQYF.

To note about this clone: It differs at one base from a far larger clone, so likely a read error. The J gene is TRBJ2-1, the V gene TRBV29-1; no clear D. The V gene's germline CDR1 is SQVTM and CDR2 ANQGSEA. The CDR3 totals 15 residues. Trimming removed 7 bases at V and 2 bases at J, with 18 bases between. The CDR3 nucleotides are TGCAGCGGCCGTGGTAGGGTACTAACCTACAATGAGCAGTTCTTC. Translated: CSGRGRVLTYNEQFF.